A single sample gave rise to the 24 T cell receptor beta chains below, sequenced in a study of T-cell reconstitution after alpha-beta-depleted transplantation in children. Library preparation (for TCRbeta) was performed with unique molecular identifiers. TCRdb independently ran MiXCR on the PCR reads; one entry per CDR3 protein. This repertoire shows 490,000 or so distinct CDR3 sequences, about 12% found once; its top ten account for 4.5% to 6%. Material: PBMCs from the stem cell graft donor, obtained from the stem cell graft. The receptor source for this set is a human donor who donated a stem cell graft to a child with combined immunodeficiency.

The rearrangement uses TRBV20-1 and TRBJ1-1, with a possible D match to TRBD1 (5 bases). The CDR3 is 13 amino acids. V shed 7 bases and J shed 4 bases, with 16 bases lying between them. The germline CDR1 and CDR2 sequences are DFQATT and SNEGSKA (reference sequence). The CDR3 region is CSVLRRGPTEAFF. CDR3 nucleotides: TGCAGTGTTCTCCGTCGGGGACCCACTGAAGCTTTCTTT.

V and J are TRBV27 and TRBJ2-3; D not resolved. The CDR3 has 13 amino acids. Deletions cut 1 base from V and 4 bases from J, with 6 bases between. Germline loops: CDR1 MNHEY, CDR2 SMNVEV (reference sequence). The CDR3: CASSLFSPDTQYF. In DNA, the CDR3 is TGTGCCAGCAGTTTATTTAGTCCAGATACGCAGTATTTT.

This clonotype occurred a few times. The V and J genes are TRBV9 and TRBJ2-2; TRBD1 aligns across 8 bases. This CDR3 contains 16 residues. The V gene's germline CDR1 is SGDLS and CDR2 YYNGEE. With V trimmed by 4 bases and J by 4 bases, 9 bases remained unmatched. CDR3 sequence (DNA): TGTGCCAGCAGCTCTCCCAGGGGGCGAGGCACCGGGGAGCTGTTTTTT. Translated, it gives CASSSPRGRGTGELFF.

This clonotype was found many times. This CDR3 is CASSPIRDTQYF. The CDR3 region has the DNA TGTGCCAGCAGCCCAATCCGGGACACGCAGTATTTT. The chain is built from TRBV6-6 and TRBJ2-3; D may match TRBD1 or TRBD2 (5 bases each). The CDR3 covers 12 residues. V was trimmed by 6 bases and J by 9 bases, leaving 13 bases between them. From germline, CDR1 is MNHNY and CDR2 SVGAGI (reference sequence).

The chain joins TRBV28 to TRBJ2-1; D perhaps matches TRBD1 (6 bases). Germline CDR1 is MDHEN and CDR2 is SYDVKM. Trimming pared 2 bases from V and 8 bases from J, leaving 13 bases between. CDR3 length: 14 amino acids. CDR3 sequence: CASSLNTGIDEQFF. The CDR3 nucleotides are TGTGCCAGCAGTTTAAATACAGGGATAGATGAGCAGTTCTTC.

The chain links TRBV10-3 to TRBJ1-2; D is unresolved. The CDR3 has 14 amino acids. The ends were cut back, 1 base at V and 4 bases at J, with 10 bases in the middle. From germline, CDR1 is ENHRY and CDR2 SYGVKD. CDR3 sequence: CAISEWTDSYGYTF. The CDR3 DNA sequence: TGTGCCATCAGTGAGTGGACGGATTCCTATGGCTACACCTTC.

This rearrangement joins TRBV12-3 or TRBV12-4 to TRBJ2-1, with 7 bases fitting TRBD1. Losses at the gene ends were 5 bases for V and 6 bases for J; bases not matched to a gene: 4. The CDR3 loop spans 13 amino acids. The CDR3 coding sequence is TGTGCCAGCAGTCCAGGGACAGTCAATGAGCAGTTCTTC. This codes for CASSPGTVNEQFF.

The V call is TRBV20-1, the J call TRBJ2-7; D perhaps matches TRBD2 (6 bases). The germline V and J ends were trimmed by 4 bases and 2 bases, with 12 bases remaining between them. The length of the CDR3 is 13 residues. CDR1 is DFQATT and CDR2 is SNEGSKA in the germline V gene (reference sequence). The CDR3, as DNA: TGCAGTGCTAATACCGGGGGAACCTACGAGCAGTACTTC. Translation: CSANTGGTYEQYF.

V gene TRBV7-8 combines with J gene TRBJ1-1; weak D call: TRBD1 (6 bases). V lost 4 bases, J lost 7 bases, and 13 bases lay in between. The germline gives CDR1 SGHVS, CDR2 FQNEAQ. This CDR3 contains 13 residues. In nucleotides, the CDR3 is TGTGCCAGCAGCTCTAGCAGGGACATTGAAGCTTTCTTT. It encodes CASSSSRDIEAFF. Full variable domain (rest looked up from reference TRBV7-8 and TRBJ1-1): GAGVSQSPRYKVAKRGQDVALRCDPISGHVSLFWYQQALGQGPEFLTYFQNEAQLDKSGLPSDRFFAERPEGSVSTLKIQRTQQEDSAVYLCASSSSRDIEAFFGQGTRLTVV.

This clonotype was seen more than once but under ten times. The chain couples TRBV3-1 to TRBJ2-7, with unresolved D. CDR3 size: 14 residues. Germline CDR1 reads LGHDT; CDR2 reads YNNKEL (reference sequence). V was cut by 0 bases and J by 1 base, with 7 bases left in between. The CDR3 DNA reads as TGTGCCAGCAGCCAAGAACCACAGTCCTACGAGCAGTACTTC. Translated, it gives CASSQEPQSYEQYF.

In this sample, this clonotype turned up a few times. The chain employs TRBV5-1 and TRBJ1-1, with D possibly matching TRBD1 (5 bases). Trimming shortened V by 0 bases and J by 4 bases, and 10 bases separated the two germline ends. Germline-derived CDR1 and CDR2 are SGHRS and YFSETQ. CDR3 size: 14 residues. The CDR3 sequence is CASSLAGLGTEAFF. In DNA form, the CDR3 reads TGCGCCAGCAGCTTGGCAGGGTTGGGCACTGAAGCTTTCTTT. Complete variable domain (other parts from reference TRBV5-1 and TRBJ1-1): KAGVTQTPRYLIKTRGQQVTLSCSPISGHRSVSWYQQTPGQGLQFLFEYFSETQRNKGNFPGRFSGRQFSNSRSEMNVSTLELGDSALYLCASSLAGLGTEAFFGQGTRLTVV.

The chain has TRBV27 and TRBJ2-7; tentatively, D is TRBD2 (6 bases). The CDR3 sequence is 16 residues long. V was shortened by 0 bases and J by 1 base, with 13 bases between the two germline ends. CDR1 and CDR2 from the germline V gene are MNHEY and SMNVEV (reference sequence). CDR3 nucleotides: TGTGCCAGCAGTTTATCGGGGGGACTCTATTCCTACGAGCAGTACTTC. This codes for CASSLSGGLYSYEQYF.

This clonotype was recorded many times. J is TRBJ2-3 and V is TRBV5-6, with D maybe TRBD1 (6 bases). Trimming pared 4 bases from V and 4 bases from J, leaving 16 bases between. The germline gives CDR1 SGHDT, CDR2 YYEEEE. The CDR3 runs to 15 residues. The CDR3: CASSPRVGGADTQYF. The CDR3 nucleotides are TGTGCCAGCAGCCCGCGCGTTGGGGGCGCAGATACGCAGTATTTT. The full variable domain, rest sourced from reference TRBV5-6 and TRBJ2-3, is DAGVTQSPTHLIKTRGQQVTLRCSPKSGHDTVSWYQQALGQGPQFIFQYYEEEERQRGNFPDRFSGHQFPNYSSELNVNALLLGDSALYLCASSPRVGGADTQYFGPGTRLTVL.

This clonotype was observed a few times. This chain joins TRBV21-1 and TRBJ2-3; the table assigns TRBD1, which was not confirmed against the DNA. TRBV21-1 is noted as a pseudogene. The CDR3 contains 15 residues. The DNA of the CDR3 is TGTGCCAGCAACCTACAGGGACAGGCCACAGATACGCAGTATTTT. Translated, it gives CASNLQGQATDTQYF.

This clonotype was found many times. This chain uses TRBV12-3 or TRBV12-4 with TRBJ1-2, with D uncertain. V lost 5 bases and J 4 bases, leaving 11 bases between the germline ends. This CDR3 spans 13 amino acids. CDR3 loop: CASSQQILYGYTF. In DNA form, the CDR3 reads TGTGCCAGCAGTCAACAGATTCTCTATGGCTACACCTTC.

The DNA for the CDR3 is TGCGCCAGCAGCTTAGGCCTAGACAGGGGGCGCGGGGATACGCAGTATTTT. Translation: CASSLGLDRGRGDTQYF. The V gene is TRBV5-1, the J gene TRBJ2-3; 10 bases line up with TRBD1. The V segment lost 2 bases and the J segment 6 bases; nucleotides outside the gene matches: 12. Germline CDR1 SGHRS, CDR2 YFSETQ. The CDR3 length is 17 residues.

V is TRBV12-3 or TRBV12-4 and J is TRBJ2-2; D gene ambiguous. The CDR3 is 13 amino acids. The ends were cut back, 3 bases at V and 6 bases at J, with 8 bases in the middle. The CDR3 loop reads CASSFRTPGELFF. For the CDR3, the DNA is TGTGCCAGCAGTTTTCGTACGCCCGGGGAGCTGTTTTTT.

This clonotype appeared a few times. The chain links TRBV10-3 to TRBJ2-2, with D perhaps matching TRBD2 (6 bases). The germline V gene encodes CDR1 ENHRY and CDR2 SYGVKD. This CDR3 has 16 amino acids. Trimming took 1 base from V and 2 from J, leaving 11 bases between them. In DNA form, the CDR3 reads TGTGCCATCAGTGAGTTGGGGGGTGCCAACACCGGGGAGCTGTTTTTT. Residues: CAISELGGANTGELFF.

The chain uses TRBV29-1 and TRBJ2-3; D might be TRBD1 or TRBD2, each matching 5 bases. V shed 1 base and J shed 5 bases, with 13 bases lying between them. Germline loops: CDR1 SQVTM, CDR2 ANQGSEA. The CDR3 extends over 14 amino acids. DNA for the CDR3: TGCAGCGTTGAAGTTACCGAGGGGCAAGATACGCAGTATTTT. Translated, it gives CSVEVTEGQDTQYF.

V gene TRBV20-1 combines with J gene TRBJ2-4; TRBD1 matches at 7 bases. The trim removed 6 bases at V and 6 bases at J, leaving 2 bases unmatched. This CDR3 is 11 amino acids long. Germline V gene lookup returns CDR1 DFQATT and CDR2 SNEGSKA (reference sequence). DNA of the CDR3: TGCAGTGCCCCAGGGGGAAACATTCAGTACTTC. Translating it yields CSAPGGNIQYF.

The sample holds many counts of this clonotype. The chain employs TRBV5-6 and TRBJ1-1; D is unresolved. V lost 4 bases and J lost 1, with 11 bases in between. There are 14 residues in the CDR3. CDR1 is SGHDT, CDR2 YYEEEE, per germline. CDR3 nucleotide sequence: TGTGCCAGCAGCCCCCAGGTGAGGAACACTGAAGCTTTCTTT. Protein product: CASSPQVRNTEAFF.

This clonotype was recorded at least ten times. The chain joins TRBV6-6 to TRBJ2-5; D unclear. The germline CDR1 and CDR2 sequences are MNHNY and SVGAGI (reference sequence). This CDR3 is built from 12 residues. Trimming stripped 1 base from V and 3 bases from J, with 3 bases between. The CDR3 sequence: CASSYLEETQYF. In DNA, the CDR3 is TGTGCCAGCAGTTACTTAGAAGAGACCCAGTACTTC.

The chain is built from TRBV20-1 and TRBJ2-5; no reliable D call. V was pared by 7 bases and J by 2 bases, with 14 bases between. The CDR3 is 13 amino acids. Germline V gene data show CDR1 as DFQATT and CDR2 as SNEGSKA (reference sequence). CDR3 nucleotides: TGCAGTGGCGGCATCTCCGGGCAAGAGACCCAGTACTTC. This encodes CSGGISGQETQYF.

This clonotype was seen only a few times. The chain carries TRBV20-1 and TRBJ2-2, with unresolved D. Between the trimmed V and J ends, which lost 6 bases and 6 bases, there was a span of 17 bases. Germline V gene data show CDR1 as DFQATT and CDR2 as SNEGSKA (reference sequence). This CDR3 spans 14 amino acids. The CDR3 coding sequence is TGCAGTGCCAATTTCCCCAATGAGGCCGGGGAGCTGTTTTTT. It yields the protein CSANFPNEAGELFF.